This TCR beta chain comes out of a study of T cell responses to AZD1222 COVID-19 vaccine. Study-wide background: Samples with a second dose at about 4 or about 12 weeks were pooled together.

Study outcomes and limitations: Unmutated variant regions reportedly attract nearly half of all spike-specific TCRs. A rise in Spike-specific TCR breadth and depth followed two AZD1222 doses.

The CDR3 is 13 residues long. Per germline, CDR1 SGHNT and CDR2 YYREEE (reference sequence). Trimming took 4 bases from V and 9 from J; bases not matched to a gene: 3. This clone was detected once. What it recognizes is unknown. Profiled with immunoSEQ multiplex PCR; TCRdb holds only in-frame clones, not every one. The sample has 180,000 or so clones, roughly 94% seen once. The receptor's source is an adult in good health. Specimen: peripheral blood, collected on day 0 of AZD1222 vaccination. The chain recombines TRBV5-4 with TRBJ1-5; 11 nucleotides match TRBD1. CDR3 amino acids: CASSPDRGLPQHF. DNA for the CDR3: TGTGCCAGCAGCCCGGACAGGGGGCTGCCCCAGCATTTT.